The rows below give T cell receptor beta chains drawn from one sample of a study of OX40 agonist ivuxolimab in advanced cancers. Repertoires were generated with immunoSEQ multiplex PCR, while TCRdb's copy carries only in-frame clones and drops some. This table holds about 60,000 clones, 65% to 85% found once. The sample here was CD4+ or CD8+ T cells sorted from blood, taken in a trial of the OX40 agonist ivuxolimab. The source of these receptors is an adult with an advanced solid tumor such as melanoma, head and neck, liver or kidney cancer. The CDR3 runs from the conserved cysteine through the conserved F or W. The order of the fields is CDR3 length, V gene, J gene, CDR3 protein.

14	TRBV19	TRBJ1-5	CASSLRGLWQPQHF
15	TRBV18	TRBJ2-1	CASSPLGGAGNEQFF
15	TRBV7-3	TRBJ2-2	CASSLGTGSSGELFF
15	TRBV7-7	TRBJ2-2	CASSPRLRATGELFF
15	TRBV2	TRBJ2-3	CASSEGRGAVDTQYF
14	TRBV2	TRBJ2-7	CASTLLGIGGEQYF
14	TRBV6-6	TRBJ1-1	CASSKGVVNTEAFF
15	TRBV6-5	TRBJ2-1	CASSYRSGRDNEQFF
16	TRBV11-3	TRBJ2-1	CASSPRAGGQEGEQFF
17	TRBV28	TRBJ1-6	CASVGRGLRTRNSPLHF
18	TRBV10-3	TRBJ2-7	CAISERLTSSSLGYEQYF
14	TRBV5-1	TRBJ1-1	CASSPGRRRMEAFF
13	TRBV5-4	TRBJ1-3	CASSLSGGNTIYF
17	TRBV19	TRBJ2-2	CASTRDQIGAGTGELFF